These T cell receptor beta chains were read from a single sample in a study of T cell repertoires in cytomegalovirus infection. MiXCR was run by TCRdb on the reads, yielding one entry per CDR3 protein. The top ten clones hold more than 13% of a sample with roughly 990,000 distinct CDR3 sequences, roughly 30% of them seen once. For these TCRs, the target antigens are not known. The sequencing used cultured CD8+ T cells from PBMCs, collected from culture after CMV antigen stimulation. The receptors originated from a human donor in good health (CMV status not recorded). Some clones in this sample may be carry-over from other donors' samples. Both conserved end residues are part of each CDR3. A D gene is named only where the DNA matches it firmly. Some rows have no size entry. The others give once, few or many, or a class for an expanded clone.

j_gene: TRBJ2-2
len: 14
abundance: few
v_gene: TRBV24-1
d_gene: NA
CDR3aa: CATSDSGNTGELFF
CDR3nt: TGTGCCACCAGTGATTCAGGGAACACCGGGGAGCTGTTTTTT

j_gene: TRBJ1-1
len: 13
abundance: NA
v_gene: TRBV7-6
d_gene: NA
CDR3aa: CASRSGGVTEAFF
CDR3nt: TGTGCCAGCAGAAGCGGGGGCGTCACTGAAGCTTTCTTT

j_gene: TRBJ2-5
len: 15
abundance: few
v_gene: TRBV6-5
d_gene: NA
CDR3aa: CASRLIQGIQETQYF
CDR3nt: TGTGCCAGCAGACTGATACAGGGCATCCAAGAGACCCAGTACTTC

j_gene: TRBJ1-1
len: 15
abundance: few
v_gene: TRBV27
d_gene: TRBD1
CDR3aa: CASSLSGTGSPEAFF
CDR3nt: TGTGCCAGCAGTTTATCGGGGACAGGGAGCCCTGAAGCTTTCTTT

j_gene: TRBJ2-7
len: 15
abundance: few
v_gene: TRBV27
d_gene: TRBD1
CDR3aa: CASSYTGTGGREQYF
CDR3nt: TGTGCCAGCAGTTACACCGGGACAGGGGGTAGGGAGCAGTACTTC

j_gene: TRBJ2-1
len: 16
abundance: few
v_gene: TRBV4-1
d_gene: NA
CDR3aa: CASSASNGRMSNEQFF
CDR3nt: TGCGCCAGCAGCGCTTCTAACGGGCGTATGAGCAATGAGCAGTTCTTC

j_gene: TRBJ2-5
len: 14
abundance: NA
v_gene: TRBV6-5
d_gene: NA
CDR3aa: CASSYYGSQETQYF
CDR3nt: TGTGCCAGCAGTTACTACGGGAGCCAAGAGACCCAGTACTTC

j_gene: TRBJ1-2
len: 13
abundance: few
v_gene: TRBV2
d_gene: NA
CDR3aa: CASNPGAAYGYTF
CDR3nt: TGTGCCAGCAACCCGGGGGCAGCCTATGGCTACACCTTC

j_gene: TRBJ2-1
len: 15
abundance: NA
v_gene: TRBV7-6
d_gene: TRBD1
CDR3aa: CASSLNTGAYNEQFF
CDR3nt: TGTGCCAGCAGCTTAAACACAGGGGCCTACAATGAGCAGTTCTTC

j_gene: TRBJ2-7
len: 13
abundance: few
v_gene: TRBV12-3/TRBV12-4
d_gene: NA
CDR3aa: CASSFPESYEQYF
CDR3nt: TGTGCCAGCAGTTTTCCGGAGAGCTACGAGCAGTACTTC

j_gene: TRBJ1-5
len: 16
abundance: few
v_gene: TRBV19
d_gene: NA
CDR3aa: CASTRTRWDGNQPQHF
CDR3nt: TGTGCCAGTACTAGGACTCGCTGGGACGGCAATCAGCCCCAGCATTTT

j_gene: TRBJ2-1
len: 14
abundance: NA
v_gene: TRBV6-2/TRBV6-3
d_gene: NA
CDR3aa: CASSPRDINNEQFF
CDR3nt: TGTGCCAGCAGTCCCCGGGACATAAACAATGAGCAGTTCTTC

j_gene: TRBJ1-4
len: 15
abundance: many
v_gene: TRBV7-6
d_gene: TRBD1
CDR3aa: CASSRGQGADEKLFF
CDR3nt: TGTGCCAGCAGCAGGGGACAGGGGGCAGATGAAAAACTGTTTTTT

j_gene: TRBJ2-3
len: 16
abundance: NA
v_gene: TRBV6-6
d_gene: NA
CDR3aa: CASGPQPATSTDTQYF
CDR3nt: TGTGCCAGCGGTCCTCAACCCGCCACTAGCACAGATACGCAGTATTTT

j_gene: TRBJ2-2
len: 19
abundance: few
v_gene: TRBV19
d_gene: NA
CDR3aa: CASSPRVTGDPSNTGELFF
CDR3nt: TGTGCCAGTAGCCCTAGGGTTACGGGGGATCCCAGTAACACCGGGGAGCTGTTTTTT

j_gene: TRBJ2-3
len: 15
abundance: NA
v_gene: TRBV7-9
d_gene: TRBD2
CDR3aa: CASSRTSGRSDTQYF
CDR3nt: TGTGCCAGCAGCCGGACTAGCGGGAGGTCAGATACGCAGTATTTT

j_gene: TRBJ2-2
len: 15
abundance: NA
v_gene: TRBV6-1
d_gene: NA
CDR3aa: CASIDRTVHTGELFF
CDR3nt: TGTGCCAGCATTGACAGGACAGTTCACACCGGGGAGCTGTTTTTT

j_gene: TRBJ2-7
len: 15
abundance: NA
v_gene: TRBV25-1
d_gene: NA
CDR3aa: CASSVRQGKSYEQYF
CDR3nt: TGTGCCAGCAGTGTTCGGCAGGGGAAATCCTACGAGCAGTACTTC

j_gene: TRBJ2-5
len: 13
abundance: NA
v_gene: TRBV12-3/TRBV12-4
d_gene: NA
CDR3aa: CASSFRGGQTQYF
CDR3nt: TGTGCCAGCAGTTTCCGCGGGGGCCAGACCCAGTACTTC

j_gene: TRBJ1-4
len: 13
abundance: NA
v_gene: TRBV7-9
d_gene: NA
CDR3aa: CASRTPTNEKLFF
CDR3nt: TGTGCCAGCAGAACCCCTACTAATGAAAAACTGTTTTTT

j_gene: TRBJ1-5
len: 18
abundance: few
v_gene: TRBV20-1
d_gene: TRBD1
CDR3aa: CSASTGTGAIGSNQPQHF
CDR3nt: TGCAGTGCTAGCACCGGGACAGGTGCTATAGGAAGCAATCAGCCCCAGCATTTT

j_gene: TRBJ1-1
len: 15
abundance: few
v_gene: TRBV19
d_gene: TRBD1
CDR3aa: CASSMWTGPNTEAFF
CDR3nt: TGTGCCAGTAGTATGTGGACAGGTCCGAACACTGAAGCTTTCTTT

j_gene: TRBJ1-5
len: 17
abundance: few
v_gene: TRBV19
d_gene: TRBD1
CDR3aa: CASSPGTGAFSNQPQHF
CDR3nt: TGTGCCAGTAGTCCCGGGACAGGGGCCTTTAGCAATCAGCCCCAGCATTTT

j_gene: TRBJ1-1
len: 12
abundance: many
v_gene: TRBV12-3/TRBV12-4
d_gene: NA
CDR3aa: CASSLTPSLAFF
CDR3nt: TGTGCCAGCAGTTTAACACCCTCTTTGGCTTTCTTT